Below, one T cell receptor beta chain is given with its context. The antigen is unknown. There are 12 residues in the CDR3. V lost 5 bases and J lost 11, with 13 bases in between. Germline lookup yields CDR1 SGHAT and CDR2 FQNNGV. Sample time point: cycle 4 day 1 (C4D1), after five to seven weeks of nivolumab. Every patient had relapsed following autologous stem cell transplantation, and cohorts differed in brentuximab vedotin exposure. The sample originates from a study of PD-1 blockade in classical Hodgkin lymphoma. About the research overall: Patients received nivolumab 3 mg/kg intravenously every 2 weeks. Regarding the study as a whole: A significant rise in TCR diversity by C4D1 was seen for CD4+ but not CD8+ cells. Before treatment, TCR diversity in newly diagnosed patients was reportedly lower than in healthy donors. Before treatment, complete responders showed about the same diversity as newly diagnosed patients.

The method was immunoSEQ multiplex PCR; TCRdb's version includes in-frame clones alone and lacks a portion of them. The sample has under 45,000 clones; nearly 70% are singletons. The TCR was taken from a human donor with classical Hodgkin lymphoma. This chain uses TRBV11-2 with TRBJ2-1; no firm D call. The source material was peripheral blood mononuclear cells (PBMCs), sampled before the fourth cycle of nivolumab. The CDR3 sequence is CASSQFVTKQFF. The DNA for the CDR3 is TGTGCCAGCAGCCAGTTTGTAACGAAGCAGTTCTTC.